The entry that follows covers one TCR beta chain sequence. The antigen remains unidentified. The data belong to a study of graft-versus-host responses after intestinal transplantation. Study context: Transplants were multivisceral, liver-intestinal, or isolated intestinal. Points from the study as a whole: Association was observed between peak circulating GvH clone levels and early post-transplant HvG declines. GvH clones turned up in recipient marrow; some had shown up first in ileum or blood. Within the allografts of patients who had graft-donor T cell macrochimerism, graft-versus-host to host-versus-graft clonal ratios were high.

Generated by immunoSEQ multiplex PCR, the TCRdb table keeps only in-frame clones and is missing some. The data hold about 120,000 clones, with 85% to 95% observed a single time. The receptor was isolated from a human donor who received an intestinal transplant. Specimen: unstimulated CD8+ T cells sorted from spleen or lymph node cells, collected before intestinal transplant.

The CDR3 sequence: CASSLDRGQETQYF. CDR3 nucleotide sequence: TGTGCCAGCAGCTTAGACAGGGGGCAAGAGACCCAGTACTTC. This chain connects TRBV7-8 to TRBJ2-5, with 8 bases lining up with TRBD1. J lost 2 bases, V lost 1 base, and 0 bases had no gene match. Germline V gene lookup returns CDR1 SGHVS and CDR2 FQNEAQ. The CDR3 length is 14 residues.